This T cell receptor (beta chain) emerged from a study of cytotoxic CD8 clonotypes in ibrutinib-treated CLL. Looked up from germline, CDR1 is SGDLS and CDR2 is YYNGEE. The V end lost 0 bases, the J end lost 6 bases, and 3 bases lay between the germline ends. The CDR3 runs to 11 residues. Generated by immunoSEQ multiplex PCR, the TCRdb table keeps only in-frame clones and is missing some. Among 300,000 to 400,000 clones listed, roughly 67% were seen once. This rearrangement joins TRBV9 to TRBJ1-1, with D uncertain. This TCR derives from a human donor with chronic lymphocytic leukemia. The specimen was PBMCs, collected after 36 months of ibrutinib treatment. For the CDR3, the DNA is TGTGCCAGCAGCGTAGCGGCTGAAGCTTTCTTT. It specifies CASSVAAEAFF.